This note documents a single TCR beta chain sequence. These data originate in a study of blood T cell repertoires in COVID-19. The V segment lost 6 bases and the J segment 6 bases; nucleotides outside the gene matches: 10. Germline CDR1 and CDR2: MNHEY and SVGAGI. This CDR3 contains 14 residues. Sequencing used immunoSEQ multiplex PCR; TCRdb keeps in-frame clones, though not all of them. The sample holds about 130,000 clones, 75% to 90% seen once. V usage is TRBV6-5 and J usage is TRBJ2-7; 8 bases map to TRBD2. The TCR originated in a human donor in a cohort sampled during active COVID-19. Sample: peripheral blood. The CDR3, as DNA: TGTGCCAGCAGATCTAGCGGGTTGGCACCCGAGCAGTACGTC. Its protein product is CASRSSGLAPEQYV.